The 25 T cell receptor beta chains in this list originate from one sample, sequenced in a study of cytomegalovirus exposure and HLA in healthy donors. Primers for the PCR totalled 60 Vbeta and 13 Jbeta. The method was immunoSEQ multiplex PCR; TCRdb's version includes in-frame clones alone and lacks a portion of them. In the table there are over 70,000 clones, 77% of which are singletons. Material: PBMCs. The receptor source for this set is a man between 50 and 59 years old in good health and CMV-seropositive.

This clone is medium-sized (0.01 to 0.1%). The rearrangement links TRBV30 to TRBJ2-7; 9 nucleotides match TRBD2. CDR3 length: 16 residues. Germline V gene data show CDR1 as GTSNPN and CDR2 as SVGIG (reference sequence). Germline trimming cut 0 bases from V and 5 bases from J; bases unmatched to any gene: 11. CDR3 bases: TGTGCCTGGAGTGTACAGGTAGCGGGAGTAACGGACGAGCAGTACTTC. Its translation is CAWSVQVAGVTDEQYF.

This clone came up a few times. Sequence at one end of the junction differs from germline and may be a read error. The chain couples TRBV2 to TRBJ2-6; TRBD1 aligns across 8 bases. This CDR3 region has 20 residues. From germline, CDR1 is SNHLY and CDR2 FYNNEI. The CDR3 spells CASSEVVPGQAYSGANGLTF. In nucleotides, the CDR3 is TGTGCCAGCAGTGAAGTGGTCCCGGGACAGGCATACTCTGGGGCCAACGGCCTGACTTTC.

V gene TRBV27 combines with J gene TRBJ1-5, with 8 bases identical to TRBD1. Per germline, CDR1 MNHEY and CDR2 SMNVEV (reference sequence). CDR3 size: 17 residues. V gave up 1 base and J gave up 2 bases; unmatched junction bases: 7. The CDR3 loop reads CASSLWYGTGGNQPQHF. CDR3 DNA sequence: TGTGCCAGCAGTTTATGGTACGGGACAGGAGGCAATCAGCCCCAGCATTTT.

Here the CDR3 reads CASSLTGVYNEQFF. In nucleotides, the CDR3 is TGTGCCAGCAGCTTGACAGGGGTCTACAATGAGCAGTTCTTC. This sequence joins TRBV7-2 and TRBJ2-1; 8 bases are a match to TRBD1. Germline-derived CDR1 and CDR2 are SGHTA and FQGNSA. Trimming removed 3 bases from V and 3 bases from J; junction bases left unmatched: 1. CDR3 length: 14 residues.

V gene TRBV27 combines with J gene TRBJ2-1, with D possibly matching TRBD1 (5 bases). The CDR3 has 14 amino acids. V was pared by 0 bases and J by 12 bases, with 15 bases between. Germline V gives CDR1 MNHEY, CDR2 SMNVEV (reference sequence). The CDR3 sequence: CASSLSGALGRQFF. Here the CDR3 DNA reads TGTGCCAGCAGTTTATCTGGTGCCTTGGGGCGGCAGTTCTTC.

The chain couples TRBV11-3 to TRBJ2-5; a weak D match, TRBD2 (6 bases). The germline V and J ends were trimmed by 5 bases and 11 bases, with 24 bases remaining between them. The CDR3 covers 15 residues. The germline CDR1 and CDR2 sequences are SGHNT and YENEEA. The CDR3 here is CASSPYSRGHREQYF. The CDR3 DNA follows: TGTGCCAGCAGCCCTTATTCGAGGGGCCATCGGGAGCAGTACTTC.

This clone came up a few times. The chain has TRBV7-9 and TRBJ1-1; D uncertain. V was shortened by 2 bases and J by 1 base, with 5 bases between the two germline ends. This CDR3 region has 13 residues. Germline loops: CDR1 SEHNR, CDR2 FQNEAQ (reference sequence). The CDR3 region is CASSLQENTEAFF. The CDR3 region has the DNA TGTGCCAGCAGCTTACAGGAGAACACTGAAGCTTTCTTT. The full variable domain, completed using reference TRBV7-9 and TRBJ1-1, is DTGVSQNPRHKITKRGQNVTFRCDPISEHNRLYWYRQTLGQGPEFLTYFQNEAQLEKSRLLSDRFSAERPKGSFSTLEIQRTEQGDSAMYLCASSLQENTEAFFGQGTRLTVV.

This chain links TRBV2 with TRBJ1-1, with D unresolved. CDR3 length: 15 residues. V was clipped by 7 bases and J by 1 base, with 16 bases between them. In germline, CDR1 is SNHLY, CDR2 FYNNEI. The CDR3 spells CASNQVVVRNTEAFF. As DNA, the CDR3 is TGTGCCAGCAATCAAGTGGTGGTTAGGAACACTGAAGCTTTCTTT.

A few counts support this clone. The chain uses TRBV11-2 and TRBJ2-3; D is unclear. The CDR3 sequence is 13 residues long. V was cut by 8 bases and J by 5 bases, with 14 bases left in between. Germline V gene data show CDR1 as SGHAT and CDR2 as FQNNGV. As DNA, the CDR3 is TGTGCCAGCGCTGGTATGATCGGAGATACGCAGTATTTT. This translates into CASAGMIGDTQYF.

This clone was picked up one time. It is unclear where the CDR3 begins or ends on the DNA, so no DNA is shown, and the CDR3 is as TCRdb lists it. This sequence joins TRBV21-1 and TRBJ1-5; TRBD1, as called in the table, went unchecked against the DNA. TRBV21-1 is a listed pseudogene. The CDR3 numbers 23 amino acids, ends counted. The CDR3: CASSKKVGRGSGTGNYSNQPQHF.

The chain carries TRBV7-8 and TRBJ2-1; 10 nucleotides align to TRBD2. The CDR3 covers 18 residues. Germline-derived CDR1 and CDR2 are SGHVS and FQNEAQ. V lost 0 bases and J lost 6; bases outside the gene matches: 11. The CDR3: CASSLARWVLAGTNEQFF. The CDR3 DNA follows: TGTGCCAGCAGCTTAGCGCGCTGGGTACTAGCGGGAACCAATGAGCAGTTCTTC.

The DNA for the CDR3 is TGTGCCAGCAGCTTCCACCGGGACAACTTTTACCAAGAGACCCAGTACTTC. This translates into CASSFHRDNFYQETQYF. The chain recombines TRBV5-5 with TRBJ2-5; tentative D call: TRBD1 (6 bases). In germline, CDR1 is SGHKS, CDR2 YYEKEE (reference sequence). Trimming left V 2 bases short and J 0 bases short, with 17 bases between. The CDR3 is 17 residues long.

This clone was counted only a few times. The chain carries TRBV7-3 and TRBJ2-1, with no clear D. The ends were cut back, 5 bases at V and 14 bases at J, with 16 bases in the middle. The CDR3 is 12 residues long. The germline V gene encodes CDR1 SGHTA and CDR2 FQGTGA. CDR3 DNA sequence: TGTGCCAGCAGCGACGGGTCTCCCGTCGAGTTCTTC. This codes for CASSDGSPVEFF. Full variable domain (rest looked up from reference TRBV7-3 and TRBJ2-1): GAGVSQTPSNKVTEKGKYVELRCDPISGHTALYWYRQSLGQGPEFLIYFQGTGAADDSGLPNDRFFAVRPEGSVSTLKIQRTERGDSAVYLCASSDGSPVEFFGPGTRLTVL.

The rearrangement joins TRBV10-2 to TRBJ2-7; TRBD2 agrees at 7 bases. The germline gives CDR1 WSHSY, CDR2 SAAADI. This CDR3 has 14 amino acids. Losses at the gene ends were 0 bases for V and 5 bases for J; bases not matched to a gene: 4. CDR3 in amino acids: CASSESTSTHEQYF. Here the CDR3 DNA reads TGCGCCAGCAGTGAGTCGACTAGCACTCACGAGCAGTACTTC.

The chain combines TRBV9 with TRBJ1-4; 7 bases match TRBD1. Germline trimming cut 0 bases from V and 1 base from J; bases unmatched to any gene: 6. The CDR3 consists of 17 residues. CDR1 is SGDLS, CDR2 YYNGEE, per germline. CDR3 amino acids: CASSVARGKGTNEKLFF. CDR3 bases: TGTGCCAGCAGCGTAGCCAGGGGGAAGGGAACTAATGAAAAACTGTTTTTT.

The chain recombines TRBV27 with TRBJ1-1; D gene unclear. The V end lost 0 bases, the J end lost 2 bases, and 13 bases lay between the germline ends. The germline V gene encodes CDR1 MNHEY and CDR2 SMNVEV (reference sequence). The CDR3 loop spans 16 amino acids. DNA for the CDR3: TGTGCCAGCAGTTTATCTCCCCCCGGGTACAACACTGAAGCTTTCTTT. Amino acids: CASSLSPPGYNTEAFF.

The CDR3 here is CASSIQGYGLRGANVLTF. The CDR3 DNA sequence: TGTGCCAGTAGTATACAGGGTTACGGTCTTCGTGGGGCCAACGTCCTGACTTTC. The chain has TRBV19 and TRBJ2-6; weak D call: TRBD1 (5 bases). V lost 2 bases and J 3 bases, leaving 17 bases between the germline ends. The CDR3 contains 18 residues. Germline V lookup: CDR1 LNHDA, CDR2 SQIVND (reference sequence).

The chain carries TRBV5-1 and TRBJ2-1; 13 bases fit TRBD2. This CDR3 is built from 16 residues. CDR1 and CDR2 from the germline V gene are SGHRS and YFSETQ. Trimming at V came to 4 bases and at J to 5 bases, leaving 6 bases not matched to a gene. The CDR3 loop is CASSRTSGSLDNEQFF. DNA of the CDR3: TGCGCCAGCAGCCGGACTAGCGGGAGTTTGGACAATGAGCAGTTCTTC.

The chain's CDR3 is CASSPTSGEQYF. CDR3 DNA sequence: TGTGCCAGCAGCCCAACGTCGGGCGAGCAGTACTTC. This sequence joins TRBV7-3 and TRBJ2-7, with no clear D. Per the germline V gene, CDR1 is SGHTA and CDR2 is FQGTGA. There are 12 residues in the CDR3. V lost 5 bases, J lost 6 bases, and 11 bases lay in between.

The chain uses TRBV5-4 and TRBJ1-2, with D tentatively TRBD1 (5 bases). Trimming pared 1 base from V and 3 bases from J, leaving 10 bases between. This CDR3 spans 14 amino acids. In germline, CDR1 is SGHNT, CDR2 YYREEE (reference sequence). This CDR3 is CASSLSGGYYGYTF. Here the CDR3 DNA reads TGTGCCAGCAGCTTGTCGGGGGGATACTATGGCTACACCTTC.

A single count supports this clone. V gene TRBV12-5 combines with J gene TRBJ2-3; possibly TRBD2 for D (5 bases). The CDR3 is made up of 15 amino acids. Germline values: CDR1 LGHNT, CDR2 FRNRAP. Trimming left V 2 bases short and J 3 bases short, with 12 bases between. CDR3 coding DNA: TGTGCTAGTGGTTTGTCGGCGGGTATAACAGATACGCAGTATTTT. Translation: CASGLSAGITDTQYF.

V usage is TRBV25-1 and J usage is TRBJ2-2, with D unresolved. Germline CDR1 and CDR2: MGHDK and SYGVNS. This CDR3 comprises 16 residues. V was pared by 1 base and J by 7 bases, with 16 bases between. The CDR3: CASSELLEQSNGELFF. In nucleotides, the CDR3 is TGTGCCAGCAGTGAATTATTGGAACAGAGCAACGGGGAGCTGTTTTTT.

V is TRBV2 and J is TRBJ2-7; no firm D call. CDR1 is SNHLY, CDR2 FYNNEI, per germline. With 7 bases removed from V and 3 bases from J, the gap between germline ends came to 13 bases. CDR3 length: 13 amino acids. The DNA for the CDR3 is TGTGCCAGCACCAGAGACACCTACTACGAGCAGTACTTC. Protein sequence: CASTRDTYYEQYF.

Comments on this clone: The junction departs from germline at one end; a sequencing error may be responsible. This chain uses TRBV7-9 with TRBJ2-7; 7 bases agree with TRBD1. Germline assignment: CDR1 SEHNR and CDR2 FQNEAQ (reference sequence). The CDR3 contains 15 residues. DNA for the CDR3: TGTTCCAGCAGCTTGGTGGGGACAGACCGCTACGAGCAGTACTTC. Its protein is CSSSLVGTDRYEQYF.

The V call is TRBV9, the J call TRBJ2-7; 8 bases agree with TRBD2. CDR1 and CDR2 from the germline V gene are SGDLS and YYNGEE. The ends lost 0 bases at V and 3 bases at J; junction bases unmatched: 5. This CDR3 spans 15 amino acids. The CDR3 DNA is TGTGCCAGCAGCGTAGGTCTCCTAGCGGGCTACGAGCAGTACTTC. As protein: CASSVGLLAGYEQYF. Full variable domain (rest looked up from reference TRBV9 and TRBJ2-7): DSGVTQTPKHLITATGQRVTLRCSPRSGDLSVYWYQQSLDQGLQFLIQYYNGEERAKGNILERFSAQQFPDLHSELNLSSLELGDSALYFCASSVGLLAGYEQYFGPGTRLTVT.